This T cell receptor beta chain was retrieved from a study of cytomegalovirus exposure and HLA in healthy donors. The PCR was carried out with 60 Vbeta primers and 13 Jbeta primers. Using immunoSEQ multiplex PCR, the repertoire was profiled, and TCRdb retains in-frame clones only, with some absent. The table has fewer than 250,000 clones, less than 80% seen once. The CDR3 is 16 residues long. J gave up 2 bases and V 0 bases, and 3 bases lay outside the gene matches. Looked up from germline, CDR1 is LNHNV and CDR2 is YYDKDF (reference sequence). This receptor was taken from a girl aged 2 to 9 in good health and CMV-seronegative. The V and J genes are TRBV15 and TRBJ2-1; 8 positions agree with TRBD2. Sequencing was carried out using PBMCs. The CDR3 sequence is CATSREPGLAYNEQFF. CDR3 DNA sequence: TGTGCCACCAGCAGAGAACCGGGACTAGCCTACAATGAGCAGTTCTTC.